The 16 T cell receptor beta chains below all came from one sample that was sequenced in a study of cytomegalovirus exposure and HLA in healthy donors. In the PCR, 60 Vbeta and 13 Jbeta primers were used. The assay was immunoSEQ multiplex PCR, and TCRdb's table has in-frame clones only and misses some. The sample shows around 150,000 clones, about 80% of them seen only once. Sequenced material: PBMCs. Every receptor here comes from a young man in good health and CMV-seropositive.

The chain uses TRBV7-2 and TRBJ1-1; the match to TRBD1 covers 8 bases. After removal of 7 bases from V and 4 bases from J, the junction contained 11 bases not matched to a gene. The CDR3 totals 15 residues. The germline gives CDR1 SGHTA, CDR2 FQGNSA. In DNA, the CDR3 is TGTGCCAGCACCGGACAGGGACGTGCTTCCACTGAAGCTTTCTTT. It translates to CASTGQGRASTEAFF.

J is TRBJ2-2 and V is TRBV19, with D perhaps TRBD2 (6 bases). Germline assignment: CDR1 LNHDA and CDR2 SQIVND (reference sequence). The CDR3 contains 15 residues. The V and J ends lost 5 bases and 3 bases respectively, with 13 bases between them. Here the CDR3 DNA reads TGTGCCAGTAGTTCGGCTAGCGCGTACACCGGGGAGCTGTTTTTT. Protein: CASSSASAYTGELFF. The complete variable domain, with remaining parts taken from reference TRBV19 and TRBJ2-2, reads DGGITQSPKYLFRKEGQNVTLSCEQNLNHDAMYWYRQDPGQGLRLIYYSQIVNDFQKGDIAEGYSVSREKKESFPLTVTSAQKNPTAFYLCASSSASAYTGELFFGEGSRLTVL.

The chain uses TRBV2 and TRBJ2-1, with D uncertain. The V end lost 2 bases, the J end lost 12 bases, and 11 bases lay between the germline ends. CDR1 SNHLY and CDR2 FYNNEI come from the germline V gene. The CDR3 is 12 amino acids. CDR3: CASSELEAVQFF. The CDR3 DNA is TGTGCCAGCAGTGAACTCGAGGCGGTGCAGTTCTTC. The complete variable domain, with remaining parts taken from reference TRBV2 and TRBJ2-1, reads EPEVTQTPSHQVTQMGQEVILRCVPISNHLYFYWYRQILGQKVEFLVSFYNNEISEKSEIFDDQFSVERPDGSNFTLKIRSTKLEDSAMYFCASSELEAVQFFGPGTRLTVL.

The chain carries TRBV19 and TRBJ2-3; 7 nucleotides align to TRBD1. The CDR3 runs 22 residues. V lost 0 bases to trimming and J lost 0 bases; unmatched junction nucleotides: 21. Germline CDR1 LNHDA, CDR2 SQIVND (reference sequence). Here the CDR3 reads CASSIDPDRPARTGISTDTQYF. CDR3 in DNA: TGTGCCAGTAGTATAGATCCGGACCGGCCCGCGAGGACAGGTATAAGCACAGATACGCAGTATTTT.

A single count supports this clone. The gene calls are TRBV5-4 and TRBJ2-1; D perhaps matches TRBD1 (6 bases). This CDR3 has 16 residues. From germline, CDR1 is SGHNT and CDR2 YYREEE (reference sequence). V lost 0 bases and J 6 bases, leaving 16 bases between the germline ends. CDR3: CASSLGGQGLGNEQFF. Written as DNA, the CDR3 is TGTGCCAGCAGCTTGGGGGGGCAGGGCCTCGGCAATGAGCAGTTCTTC.

The V gene is TRBV6-5, the J gene TRBJ1-2; TRBD1 is a possible D gene (6 bases). CDR3 length: 14 residues. The germline V and J ends were trimmed by 5 bases and 1 base, with 11 bases remaining between them. Germline CDR1 is MNHEY and CDR2 is SVGAGI. CDR3 protein: CASSRQQGNYGYTF. CDR3 coding DNA: TGTGCCAGCAGTCGCCAACAGGGTAACTATGGCTACACCTTC.

As regards this clone: Germline and junction disagree at one end, which may indicate a read error. The chain is built from TRBV7-9 and TRBJ2-1; 10 bases match TRBD1. Germline V lookup: CDR1 SEHNR, CDR2 FQNEAQ (reference sequence). CDR3 length: 16 amino acids. CDR3 residues: CSSSSTVGQGYNEQFF. The CDR3 region has the DNA TGTTCCAGCAGTTCGACGGTGGGACAGGGGTACAATGAGCAGTTCTTC. Combining the CDR3 with reference TRBV7-9 and TRBJ2-1 gives the whole variable domain DTGVSQNPRHKITKRGQNVTFRCDPISEHNRLYWYRQTLGQGPEFLTYFQNEAQLEKSRLLSDRFSAERPKGSFSTLEIQRTEQGDSAMYLCSSSSTVGQGYNEQFFGPGTRLTVL.

V is TRBV10-3 and J is TRBJ2-3, with 7 nucleotides matching TRBD2. Germline lookup yields CDR1 ENHRY and CDR2 SYGVKD. The CDR3 consists of 12 residues. V shed 6 bases and J 6 bases; nucleotides not matched to a gene: 3. CDR3 DNA: TGTGCCATCAGAGGGAGGGCGGATACGCAGTATTTT. Translating gives CAIRGRADTQYF.

This rearrangement joins TRBV28 to TRBJ1-3; no firm D call. The CDR3 has 14 residues. V was cut by 5 bases and J by 4 bases, with 12 bases left in between. Germline V lookup: CDR1 MDHEN, CDR2 SYDVKM. The CDR3 DNA follows: TGTGCCAGCAGTGGCCCCGGGAAAGGAAACACCATATATTTT. Encoded protein: CASSGPGKGNTIYF.

The rearrangement joins TRBV19 to TRBJ2-1; D not resolved. The germline CDR1 and CDR2 sequences are LNHDA and SQIVND (reference sequence). V lost 2 bases, J lost 10 bases, and 9 bases lay in between. The CDR3 is 12 residues long. The CDR3 loop reads CASSITGAEQFF. In DNA, the CDR3 is TGTGCCAGTAGTATAACCGGTGCCGAGCAGTTCTTC.

This clone occurred once. The V call is TRBV11-1, the J call TRBJ2-7; the D gene is possibly TRBD2 (5 bases). V was clipped by 0 bases and J by 3 bases, with 9 bases between them. The CDR3 runs 14 residues. Germline-derived CDR1 and CDR2 are SGHAT and FQDESV (reference sequence). CDR3: CASSLAGAGYEQYF. CDR3 nucleotides: TGTGCCAGCAGCTTAGCGGGAGCCGGCTACGAGCAGTACTTC. Drawing the rest from reference TRBV11-1 and TRBJ2-7, the complete variable domain is EAEVAQSPRYKITEKSQAVAFWCDPISGHATLYWYRQILGQGPELLVQFQDESVVDDSQLPKDRFSAERLKGVDSTLKIQPAELGDSAMYLCASSLAGAGYEQYFGPGTRLTVT.

J is TRBJ2-2 and V is TRBV7-6, with TRBD1 identical over 8 bases. J was trimmed by 5 bases and V by 7 bases; bases with no gene match: 15. The CDR3 extends over 17 amino acids. CDR1 and CDR2 (germline): SGHVS, FNYEAQ. In DNA, the CDR3 is TGTGCCAGCACCACGACAGGGGATAGTTTGATGACCGGGGAGCTGTTTTTT. It yields the protein CASTTTGDSLMTGELFF.

This rearrangement joins TRBV4-1 to TRBJ2-5; 9 bases are shared with TRBD2. CDR1 is MGHRA and CDR2 is YSYEKL in the germline V gene. CDR3 length equals 19 residues. V shed 0 bases, J shed 2 bases, and the junction held 13 bases outside the gene matches. This CDR3 reads CASSQERNSLAGAQETQYF. The CDR3 region has the DNA TGCGCCAGCAGCCAAGAACGCAACTCCTTAGCGGGGGCTCAAGAGACCCAGTACTTC.

The genes are TRBV6-1 and TRBJ2-7; 9 bases are a match to TRBD1. Unmatched junction bases numbered 5, after V lost 4 bases and J lost 4 bases. The CDR3 totals 14 residues. The V gene's germline CDR1 is MNHNS and CDR2 SASEGT. The chain's CDR3 is CASSADRGLYEQYF. For the CDR3, the DNA is TGTGCCAGCAGTGCGGACAGGGGCTTATACGAGCAGTACTTC.

J is TRBJ1-6 and V is TRBV7-9, with D perhaps matching TRBD1 (5 bases). The V end lost 0 bases, the J end lost 9 bases, and 12 bases lay between the germline ends. The CDR3 has 15 residues. The germline CDR1 and CDR2 sequences are SEHNR and FQNEAQ (reference sequence). The chain's CDR3 is CASSLAGGVGSPLHF. CDR3 DNA sequence: TGTGCCAGCAGCTTAGCGGGGGGTGTGGGTTCACCCCTCCACTTT.

The V and J genes are TRBV28 and TRBJ1-1, with D uncertain. The CDR3 is made up of 14 amino acids. With 1 base removed from V and 12 bases from J, the gap between germline ends came to 18 bases. Germline CDR1 and CDR2: MDHEN and SYDVKM. This chain's CDR3 is CASSLSYEGSSPFF. DNA for the CDR3: TGTGCCAGCAGTTTATCATATGAGGGCTCGAGTCCTTTCTTT.